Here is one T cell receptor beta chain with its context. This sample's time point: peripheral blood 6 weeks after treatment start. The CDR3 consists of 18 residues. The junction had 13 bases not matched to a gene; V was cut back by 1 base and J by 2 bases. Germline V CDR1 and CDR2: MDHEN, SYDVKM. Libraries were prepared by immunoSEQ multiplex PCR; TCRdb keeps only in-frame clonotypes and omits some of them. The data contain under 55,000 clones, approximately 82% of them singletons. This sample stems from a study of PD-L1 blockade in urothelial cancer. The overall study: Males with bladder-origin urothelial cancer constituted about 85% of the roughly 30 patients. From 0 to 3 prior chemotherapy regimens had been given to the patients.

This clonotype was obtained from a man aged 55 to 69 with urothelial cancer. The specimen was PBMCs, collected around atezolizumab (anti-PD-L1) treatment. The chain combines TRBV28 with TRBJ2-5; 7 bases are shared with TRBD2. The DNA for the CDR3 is TGTGCCAGCAGTTTATCCCTTTGGGGGGGAGGACAACAAGAGACCCAGTACTTC. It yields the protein CASSLSLWGGGQQETQYF.